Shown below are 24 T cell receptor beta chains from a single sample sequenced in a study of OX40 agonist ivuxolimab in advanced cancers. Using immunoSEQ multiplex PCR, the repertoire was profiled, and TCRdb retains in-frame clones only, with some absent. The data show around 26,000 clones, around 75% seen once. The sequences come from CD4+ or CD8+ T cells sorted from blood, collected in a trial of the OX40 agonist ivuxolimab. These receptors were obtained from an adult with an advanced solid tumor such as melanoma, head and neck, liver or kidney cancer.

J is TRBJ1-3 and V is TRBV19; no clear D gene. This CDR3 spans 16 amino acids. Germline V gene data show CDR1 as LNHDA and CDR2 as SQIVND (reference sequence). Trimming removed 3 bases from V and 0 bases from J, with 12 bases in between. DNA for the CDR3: TGTGCCAGTAGTATGGGTTTATACTTCTCTGGAAACACCATATATTTT. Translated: CASSMGLYFSGNTIYF.

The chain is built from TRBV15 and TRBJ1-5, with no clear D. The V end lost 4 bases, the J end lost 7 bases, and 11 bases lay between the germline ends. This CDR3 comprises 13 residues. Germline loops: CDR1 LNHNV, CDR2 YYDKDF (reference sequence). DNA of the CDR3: TGTGCCACCAGCAACGGCGATCGGCAGCCCCAGCATTTT. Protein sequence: CATSNGDRQPQHF.

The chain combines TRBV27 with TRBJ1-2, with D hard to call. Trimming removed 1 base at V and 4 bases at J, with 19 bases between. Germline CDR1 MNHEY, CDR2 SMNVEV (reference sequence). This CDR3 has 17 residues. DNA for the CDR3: TGTGCCAGCAGTTTATTCGGCAATTCTAACTCCCTCTATGGCTACACCTTC. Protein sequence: CASSLFGNSNSLYGYTF.

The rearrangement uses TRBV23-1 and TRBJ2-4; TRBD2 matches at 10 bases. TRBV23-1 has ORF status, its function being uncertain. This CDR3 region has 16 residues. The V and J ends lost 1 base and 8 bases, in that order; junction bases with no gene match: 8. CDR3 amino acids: CASSQWASGGMDIQYF. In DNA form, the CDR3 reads TGCGCCAGCAGTCAATGGGCTAGCGGGGGCATGGACATTCAGTACTTC.

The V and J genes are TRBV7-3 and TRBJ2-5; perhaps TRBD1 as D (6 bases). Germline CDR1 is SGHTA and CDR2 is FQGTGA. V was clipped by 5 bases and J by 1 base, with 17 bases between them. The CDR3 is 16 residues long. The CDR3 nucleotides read TGTGCCAGCAGCCCAGTTGGGGGCCGACTCCAAGAGACCCAGTACTTC. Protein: CASSPVGGRLQETQYF.

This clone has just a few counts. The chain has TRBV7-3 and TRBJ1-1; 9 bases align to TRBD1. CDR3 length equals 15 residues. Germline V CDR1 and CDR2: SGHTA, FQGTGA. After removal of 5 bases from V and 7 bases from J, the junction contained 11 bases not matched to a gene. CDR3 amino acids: CASSARTGEAGEAFF. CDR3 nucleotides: TGTGCCAGCAGCGCCCGGACAGGGGAGGCTGGTGAAGCTTTCTTT. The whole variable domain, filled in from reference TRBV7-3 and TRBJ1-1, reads GAGVSQTPSNKVTEKGKYVELRCDPISGHTALYWYRQSLGQGPEFLIYFQGTGAADDSGLPNDRFFAVRPEGSVSTLKIQRTERGDSAVYLCASSARTGEAGEAFFGQGTRLTVV.

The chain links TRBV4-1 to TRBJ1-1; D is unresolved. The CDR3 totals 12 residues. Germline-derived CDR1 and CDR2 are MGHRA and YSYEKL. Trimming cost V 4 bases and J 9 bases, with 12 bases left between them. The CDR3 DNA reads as TGCGCCAGCAGCCTGCCGCGGGCCCAAGCTTTCTTT. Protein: CASSLPRAQAFF.

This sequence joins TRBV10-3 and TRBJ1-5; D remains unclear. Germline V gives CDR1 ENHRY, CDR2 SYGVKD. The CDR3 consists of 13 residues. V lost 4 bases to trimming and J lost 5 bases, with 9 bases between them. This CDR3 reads CAISGDRDQPQHF. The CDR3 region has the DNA TGTGCCATCAGTGGCGACCGGGATCAGCCCCAGCATTTT.

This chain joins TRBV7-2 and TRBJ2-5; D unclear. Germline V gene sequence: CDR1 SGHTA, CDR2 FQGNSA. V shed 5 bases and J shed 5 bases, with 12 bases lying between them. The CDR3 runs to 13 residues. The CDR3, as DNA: TGTGCCAGCAGCCTACTCTATGGGGAGACCCAGTACTTC. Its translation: CASSLLYGETQYF.

The CDR3 DNA reads TGTGCCAGCAGTCCATGGACAGGGCCTGAAGCTTTCTTT. Its protein product is CASSPWTGPEAFF. V gene TRBV27 combines with J gene TRBJ1-1, with 8 nucleotides matching TRBD1. In germline, CDR1 is MNHEY, CDR2 SMNVEV (reference sequence). The V gene end was trimmed by 5 bases and the J gene end by 6 bases; junction bases not matched to a gene: 5. This CDR3 spans 13 amino acids.

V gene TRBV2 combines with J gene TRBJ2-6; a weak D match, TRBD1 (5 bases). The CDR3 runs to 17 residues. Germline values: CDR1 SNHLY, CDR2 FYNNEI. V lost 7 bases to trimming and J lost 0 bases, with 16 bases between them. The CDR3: CASIGNRPSSGANVLTF. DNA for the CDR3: TGTGCCAGCATTGGGAACAGGCCCTCCTCTGGGGCCAACGTCCTGACTTTC.

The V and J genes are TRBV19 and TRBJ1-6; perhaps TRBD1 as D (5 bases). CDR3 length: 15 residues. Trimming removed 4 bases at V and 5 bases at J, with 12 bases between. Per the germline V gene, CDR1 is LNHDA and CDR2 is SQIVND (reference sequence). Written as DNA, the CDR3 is TGTGCCAGTAGTAGCTCGGGACGGAATAATTCACCCCTCCACTTT. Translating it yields CASSSSGRNNSPLHF.

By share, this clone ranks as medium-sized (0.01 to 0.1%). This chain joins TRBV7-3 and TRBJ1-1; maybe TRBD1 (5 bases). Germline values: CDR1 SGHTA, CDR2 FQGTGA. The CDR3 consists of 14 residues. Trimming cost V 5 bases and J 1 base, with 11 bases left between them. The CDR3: CASSNQGGNTEAFF. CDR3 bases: TGTGCCAGCAGCAATCAGGGAGGGAACACTGAAGCTTTCTTT. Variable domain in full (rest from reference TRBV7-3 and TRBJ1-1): GAGVSQTPSNKVTEKGKYVELRCDPISGHTALYWYRQSLGQGPEFLIYFQGTGAADDSGLPNDRFFAVRPEGSVSTLKIQRTERGDSAVYLCASSNQGGNTEAFFGQGTRLTVV.

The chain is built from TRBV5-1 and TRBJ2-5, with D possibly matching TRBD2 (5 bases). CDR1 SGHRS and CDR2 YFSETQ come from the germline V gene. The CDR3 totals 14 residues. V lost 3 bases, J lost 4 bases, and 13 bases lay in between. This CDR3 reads CASSSSLGLETQYF. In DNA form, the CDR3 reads TGCGCCAGCAGCTCATCCTTAGGACTAGAGACCCAGTACTTC.

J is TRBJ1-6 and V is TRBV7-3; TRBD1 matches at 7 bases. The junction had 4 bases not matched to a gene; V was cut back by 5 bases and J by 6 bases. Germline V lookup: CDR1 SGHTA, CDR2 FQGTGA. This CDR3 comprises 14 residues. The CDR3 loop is CASSPGQTNSPLHF. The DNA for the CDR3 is TGTGCCAGCAGCCCGGGACAGACTAATTCACCCCTCCACTTT.

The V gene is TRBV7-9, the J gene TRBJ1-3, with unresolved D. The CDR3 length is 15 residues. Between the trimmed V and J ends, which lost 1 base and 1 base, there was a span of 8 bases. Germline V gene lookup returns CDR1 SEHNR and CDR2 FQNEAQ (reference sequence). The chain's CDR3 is CASSLEWTSGNTIYF. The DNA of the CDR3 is TGTGCCAGCAGCTTAGAATGGACGTCTGGAAACACCATATATTTT.

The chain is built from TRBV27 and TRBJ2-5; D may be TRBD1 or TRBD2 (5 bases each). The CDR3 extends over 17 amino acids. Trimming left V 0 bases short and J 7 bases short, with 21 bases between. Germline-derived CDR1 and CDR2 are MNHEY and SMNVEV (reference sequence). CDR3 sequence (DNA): TGTGCCAGCAGTTTATCTCGCCAACACCGCCGGGGCGCGACCCAGTACTTC. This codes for CASSLSRQHRRGATQYF.

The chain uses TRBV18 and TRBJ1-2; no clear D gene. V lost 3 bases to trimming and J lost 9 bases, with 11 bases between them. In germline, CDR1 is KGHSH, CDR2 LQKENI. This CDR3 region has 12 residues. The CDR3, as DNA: TGTGCCAGCTCACCCCCCTTTGCGAGCTACACCTTC. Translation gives CASSPPFASYTF. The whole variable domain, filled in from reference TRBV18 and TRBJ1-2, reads NAGVMQNPRHLVRRRGQEARLRCSPMKGHSHVYWYRQLPEEGLKFMVYLQKENIIDESGMPKERFSAEFPKEGPSILRIQQVVRGDSAAYFCASSPPFASYTFGSGTRLTVV.

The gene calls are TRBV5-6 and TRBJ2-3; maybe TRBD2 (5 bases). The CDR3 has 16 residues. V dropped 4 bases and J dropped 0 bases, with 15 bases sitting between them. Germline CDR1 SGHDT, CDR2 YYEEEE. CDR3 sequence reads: CASSILTTSSTDTQYF. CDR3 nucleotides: TGTGCCAGCAGCATACTGACTACCTCTAGCACAGATACGCAGTATTTT. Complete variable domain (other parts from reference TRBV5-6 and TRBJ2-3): DAGVTQSPTHLIKTRGQQVTLRCSPKSGHDTVSWYQQALGQGPQFIFQYYEEEERQRGNFPDRFSGHQFPNYSSELNVNALLLGDSALYLCASSILTTSSTDTQYFGPGTRLTVL.

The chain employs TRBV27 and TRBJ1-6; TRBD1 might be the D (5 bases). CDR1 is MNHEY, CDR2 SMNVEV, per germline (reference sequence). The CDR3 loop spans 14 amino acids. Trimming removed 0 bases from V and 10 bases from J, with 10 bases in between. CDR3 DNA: TGTGCCAGCAGTTTATCGTGGCAGGGATCACCCCTCCACTTT. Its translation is CASSLSWQGSPLHF.

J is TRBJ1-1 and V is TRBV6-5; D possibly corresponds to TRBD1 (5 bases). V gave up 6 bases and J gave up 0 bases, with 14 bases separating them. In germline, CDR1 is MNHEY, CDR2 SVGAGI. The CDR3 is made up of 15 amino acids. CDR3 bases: TGTGCCAGCAGCCATGACAGACCAATGAACACTGAAGCTTTCTTT. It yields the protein CASSHDRPMNTEAFF.

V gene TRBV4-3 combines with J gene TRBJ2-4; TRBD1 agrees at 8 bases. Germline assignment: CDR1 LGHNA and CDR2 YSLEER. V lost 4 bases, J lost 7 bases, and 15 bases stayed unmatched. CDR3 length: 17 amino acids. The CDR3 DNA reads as TGCGCCAGCAGCCGAACCCTCGCCGGACAGGGATCGAACATTCAGTACTTC. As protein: CASSRTLAGQGSNIQYF.

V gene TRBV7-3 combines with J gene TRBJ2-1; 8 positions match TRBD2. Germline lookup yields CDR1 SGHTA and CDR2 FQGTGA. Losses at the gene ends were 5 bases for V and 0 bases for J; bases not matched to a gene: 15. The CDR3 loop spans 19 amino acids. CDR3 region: CASSREVGGGRISYNEQFF. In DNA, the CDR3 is TGTGCCAGCAGCCGCGAGGTGGGCGGGGGGCGTATCTCCTACAATGAGCAGTTCTTC. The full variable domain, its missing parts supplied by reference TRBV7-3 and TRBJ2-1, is GAGVSQTPSNKVTEKGKYVELRCDPISGHTALYWYRQSLGQGPEFLIYFQGTGAADDSGLPNDRFFAVRPEGSVSTLKIQRTERGDSAVYLCASSREVGGGRISYNEQFFGPGTRLTVL.

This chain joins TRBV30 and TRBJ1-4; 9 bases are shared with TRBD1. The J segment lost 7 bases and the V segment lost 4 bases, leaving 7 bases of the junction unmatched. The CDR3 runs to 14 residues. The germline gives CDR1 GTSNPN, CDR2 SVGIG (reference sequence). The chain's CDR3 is CAWTQQGAGEKLFF. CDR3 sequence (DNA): TGTGCCTGGACCCAACAGGGGGCCGGTGAAAAACTGTTTTTT.